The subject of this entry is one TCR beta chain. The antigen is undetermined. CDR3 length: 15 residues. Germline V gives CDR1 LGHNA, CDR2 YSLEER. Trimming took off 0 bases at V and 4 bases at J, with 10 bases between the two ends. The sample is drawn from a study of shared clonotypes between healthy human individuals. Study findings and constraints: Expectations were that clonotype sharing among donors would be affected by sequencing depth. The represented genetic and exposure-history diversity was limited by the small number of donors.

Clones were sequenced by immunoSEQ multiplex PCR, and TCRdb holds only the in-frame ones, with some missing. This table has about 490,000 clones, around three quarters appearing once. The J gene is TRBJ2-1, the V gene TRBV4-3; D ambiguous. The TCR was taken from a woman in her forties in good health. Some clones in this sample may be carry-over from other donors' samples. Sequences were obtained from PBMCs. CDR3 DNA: TGCGCCAGCAGCCAAGATCTAGGGTATTACAATGAGCAGTTCTTC. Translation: CASSQDLGYYNEQFF.